This T cell receptor beta chain was documented in a study of T cell repertoires in ileal Crohn's disease. Time point denoted: neoterminal ileum biopsy at postoperative endoscopy, about 6 months after surgery. Libraries were prepared by immunoSEQ multiplex PCR; TCRdb keeps only in-frame clonotypes and omits some of them. The table shows about 10,000 clones, with 79% occurring only once. The TCR was taken from an adult with Crohn's disease. The specimen was ileal tissue.

DNA of the CDR3: TGCGCCAGCTGCGAGGACTTAGCAGATACGCAGTATTTT. Encoded protein: CASCEDLADTQYF. The V gene is TRBV5-1, the J gene TRBJ2-3, with D perhaps matching TRBD2 (5 bases). CDR3 length: 13 amino acids. Germline V CDR1 and CDR2: SGHRS, YFSETQ. Trimming cost V 7 bases and J 4 bases, with 13 bases left between them.